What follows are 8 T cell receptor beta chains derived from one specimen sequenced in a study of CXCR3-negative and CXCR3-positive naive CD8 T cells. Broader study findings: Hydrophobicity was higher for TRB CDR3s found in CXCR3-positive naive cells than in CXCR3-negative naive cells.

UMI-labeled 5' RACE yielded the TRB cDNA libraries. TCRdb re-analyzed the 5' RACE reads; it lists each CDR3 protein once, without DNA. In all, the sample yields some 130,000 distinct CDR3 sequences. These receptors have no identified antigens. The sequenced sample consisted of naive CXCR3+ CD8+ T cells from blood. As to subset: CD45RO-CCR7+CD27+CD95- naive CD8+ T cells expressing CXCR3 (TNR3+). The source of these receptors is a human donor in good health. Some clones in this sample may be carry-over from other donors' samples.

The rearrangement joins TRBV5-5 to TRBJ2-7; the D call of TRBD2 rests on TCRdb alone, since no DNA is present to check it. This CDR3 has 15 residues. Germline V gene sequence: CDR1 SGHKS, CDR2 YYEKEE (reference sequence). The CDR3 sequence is CASSVYTGGPYEQYF.

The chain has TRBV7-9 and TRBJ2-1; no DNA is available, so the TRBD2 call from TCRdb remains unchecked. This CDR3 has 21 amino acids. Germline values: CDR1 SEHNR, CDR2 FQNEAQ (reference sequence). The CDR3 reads CASSLFSLAGGPNHSYNEQFF.

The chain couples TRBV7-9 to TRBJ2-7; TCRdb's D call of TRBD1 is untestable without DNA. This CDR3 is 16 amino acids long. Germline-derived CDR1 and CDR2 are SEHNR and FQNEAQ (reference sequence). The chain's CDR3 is CASSLDEDRAYHEQYF.

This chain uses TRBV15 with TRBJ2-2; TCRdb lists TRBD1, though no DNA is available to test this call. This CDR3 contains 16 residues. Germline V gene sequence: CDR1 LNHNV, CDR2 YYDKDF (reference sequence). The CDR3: CATSPRVTEYTGELFF.

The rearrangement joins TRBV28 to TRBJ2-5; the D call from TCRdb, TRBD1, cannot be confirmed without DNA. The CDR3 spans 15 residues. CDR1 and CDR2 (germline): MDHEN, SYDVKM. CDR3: CASSSDRVERETQYF.

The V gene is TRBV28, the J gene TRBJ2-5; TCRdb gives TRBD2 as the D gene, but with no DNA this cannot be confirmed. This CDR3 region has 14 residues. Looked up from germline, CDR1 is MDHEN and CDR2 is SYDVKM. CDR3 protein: CASVERARGETQYF.

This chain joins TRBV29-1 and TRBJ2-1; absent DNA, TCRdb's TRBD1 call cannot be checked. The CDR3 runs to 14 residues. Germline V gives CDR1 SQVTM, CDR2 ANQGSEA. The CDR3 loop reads CSVGGRGGPGEQFF.

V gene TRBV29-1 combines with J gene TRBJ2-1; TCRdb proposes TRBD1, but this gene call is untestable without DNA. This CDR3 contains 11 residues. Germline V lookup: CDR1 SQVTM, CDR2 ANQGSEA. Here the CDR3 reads CSADLGDEQFF.